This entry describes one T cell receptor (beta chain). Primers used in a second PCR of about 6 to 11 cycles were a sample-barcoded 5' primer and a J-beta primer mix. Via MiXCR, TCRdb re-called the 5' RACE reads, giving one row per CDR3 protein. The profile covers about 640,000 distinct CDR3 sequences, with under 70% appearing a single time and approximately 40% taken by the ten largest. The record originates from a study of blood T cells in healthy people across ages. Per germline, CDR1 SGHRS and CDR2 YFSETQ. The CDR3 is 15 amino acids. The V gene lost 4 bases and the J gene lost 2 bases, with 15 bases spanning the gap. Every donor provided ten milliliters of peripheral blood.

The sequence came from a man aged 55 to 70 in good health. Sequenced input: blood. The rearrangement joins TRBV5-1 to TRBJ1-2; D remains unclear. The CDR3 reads CASSPHSRRNYGYTF. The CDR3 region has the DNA TGCGCCAGCAGCCCCCACAGCAGGAGGAACTATGGCTACACCTTC.